This T cell receptor (beta chain) was recovered during a study of blood T cell repertoires in COVID-19. Only in-frame clones appear in the TCRdb table, and some are missing; sequencing was by immunoSEQ multiplex PCR. Counted here are about half a million clones, approximately 85% occurring once; the ten biggest clones make up 3% to 4%. CDR1 is KGHSH and CDR2 is LQKENI in the germline V gene. The J segment lost 4 bases and the V segment lost 2 bases, leaving 4 bases of the junction unmatched. This CDR3 spans 14 amino acids. The receptor was isolated from a human donor in a cohort sampled during active COVID-19. The sample taken for sequencing was peripheral blood. The chain employs TRBV18 and TRBJ1-1; TRBD1 agrees at 7 bases. The CDR3 loop reads CASSPSEGATEAFF. For the CDR3, the DNA is TGTGCCAGCTCACCATCGGAGGGGGCCACTGAAGCTTTCTTT. Variable domain in full (rest from reference TRBV18 and TRBJ1-1): NAGVMQNPRHLVRRRGQEARLRCSPMKGHSHVYWYRQLPEEGLKFMVYLQKENIIDESGMPKERFSAEFPKEGPSILRIQQVVRGDSAAYFCASSPSEGATEAFFGQGTRLTVV.